The 6 T cell receptor beta chains below all came from one sample that was sequenced in a study of human T cells and chemical hapten exposure (dated by TCRdb to about 2021). Receptors were amplified or captured by RACE. Reads for this sample came from a NextSeq 500. Starting from the raw public reads, TCRdb applied fastp trimming at Q25, assembled clones with MiXCR and retained in-frame beta chains. Here each entry gathers all rows of one CDR3 protein and keeps the most common genes and DNA. The sample has approximately 82,000 distinct CDR3 sequences on record, over 9.5% of them singletons. The ten largest account for roughly 2.4% of the sample. In light of the paper, this sample's time point label describes: patch test 1, 2 weeks after DPC sensitization. This specimen's treatment or condition label, per the study, means: therapeutic diphenylcyclopropenone sensitization with weekly scalp DPC. The starting material was whole blood, obtained in connection with sensitization to the hapten diphenylcyclopropenone (DPC). Every receptor here comes from a man between 40 and 49 years old with alopecia areata. Some clones in this sample may be carry-over from other donors' samples.

With regard to this clonotype: Since a much larger clone is just one base distant, this may be a read error. The chain has TRBV20-1 and TRBJ2-5, with 7 bases aligning to TRBD1. The CDR3 is 13 residues long. Germline CDR1 and CDR2: DFQATT and SNEGSKA (reference sequence). The CDR3 sequence is CSAHRDSQETEYF. The CDR3 nucleotides are TGCAGTGCTCACCGGGACAGCCAAGAGACCGAGTACTTC.

This clonotype was seen more than once but under ten times. The rearrangement uses TRBV7-2 and TRBJ2-3, with D unresolved. The CDR3 contains 12 residues. Trimming stripped 5 bases from V and 6 bases from J, with 9 bases between. CDR1 is SGHTA, CDR2 FQGNSA, per germline. The CDR3 bases are TGTGCCAGCAGCAGGTGGTCGGATACGCAGTATTTT. As protein: CASSRWSDTQYF.

In this sample, this clonotype turned up a few times. This chain uses TRBV7-3 with TRBJ2-2; 9 nucleotides agree with TRBD2. CDR3 length: 17 residues. V trimming: 1 base; J trimming: 3 bases; junction bases outside the gene matches: 6. Germline assignment: CDR1 SGHTA and CDR2 FQGTGA. CDR3 sequence reads: CASSLIAVAGDTGELFF. CDR3 bases: TGTGCCAGCAGCTTAATTGCGGTAGCGGGAGACACCGGGGAGCTGTTTTTT.

In regard to this clonotype: The germline gene is not matched at one end of the junction; a read error may be the cause. The CDR3 spells CASSEGDTWDF. CDR3 coding DNA: TGTGCCAGCAGTGAAGGGGACACCTGGGACTTC. The chain combines TRBV2 with TRBJ2-5; D might be TRBD1 (6 bases). The CDR3 consists of 11 residues. From germline, CDR1 is SNHLY and CDR2 FYNNEI.

V gene TRBV12-3 or TRBV12-4 combines with J gene TRBJ1-2; D gene ambiguous. The CDR3 sequence is 11 residues long. V lost 5 bases and J 12 bases, leaving 13 bases between the germline ends. CDR3 sequence reads: CASSRGGVDTF. The CDR3 region has the DNA TGTGCCAGCAGTCGCGGCGGTGTCGACACCTTC.

This clonotype was observed many times. The rearrangement uses TRBV6-6 and TRBJ2-5; D perhaps matches TRBD1 (6 bases). The germline CDR1 and CDR2 sequences are MNHNY and SVGAGI (reference sequence). The ends were cut back, 7 bases at V and 1 base at J, with 16 bases in the middle. The CDR3 loop spans 15 amino acids. The CDR3 region has the DNA TGTGCCAGCACCCCCATACAGGGCTCCCAAGAGACCCAGTACTTC. As protein: CASTPIQGSQETQYF.